This T cell receptor beta chain was profiled in a study of blood T cell repertoires in COVID-19. CDR1 and CDR2 from the germline V gene are SGHRS and YFSETQ. The CDR3 is 12 amino acids. With 7 bases removed from V and 2 bases from J, the gap between germline ends came to 9 bases. Here immunoSEQ multiplex PCR was the method, and the copy in TCRdb shows in-frame clones only, minus some. The table lists about 240,000 clones, just under 85% of them singletons. V gene TRBV5-1 combines with J gene TRBJ1-2, with a tentative D call TRBD1 (5 bases). Input material: peripheral blood. This receptor was taken from a woman older than 75 with acute or convalescent COVID-19. The CDR3 here is CASGAANYGYTF. The DNA of the CDR3 is TGCGCCAGCGGGGCAGCAAACTATGGCTACACCTTC.